Listed below are T cell receptor beta chains from one sample, sequenced in a study of T cells in Graves' hyperthyroidism and ophthalmopathy. TCRdb called the multiplex PCR reads again in MiXCR, with one record for every CDR3 protein. The data show hundreds of thousands of distinct CDR3 sequences, less than 15% seen once. Sequences were obtained from blood. These receptors originate from a woman under 30 with Graves' hyperthyroidism. Both conserved end residues are part of each CDR3. A D gene is named only where the DNA matches it firmly. The listing skips clone size in some rows; elsewhere it reads once, few, many or a size class.

V gene,clone size,D gene,J gene,CDR3 DNA,CDR3 protein
TRBV7-9,many,-,TRBJ2-7,TGTGCCAGCAGCTTTGGAGCCCTGCCCTACGAGCAGTACTTC,CASSFGALPYEQYF
TRBV12-3/TRBV12-4,many,TRBD2,TRBJ2-1,TGTGCCAGCACCAAGAGCGGGAGGGGGACCTACAATGAGCAGTTCTTC,CASTKSGRGTYNEQFF
TRBV19,-,-,TRBJ1-5,TGTGCCAGTAACAGGGTGAGCAATCAGCCCCAGCATTTT,CASNRVSNQPQHF
TRBV18,many,-,TRBJ2-5,TGTGCCAGCTCATCGGATGTAGAGACCCAGTACTTC,CASSSDVETQYF
TRBV5-6,-,TRBD2,TRBJ2-1,TGTGCCAGCAGCTTGATCTCACTAGCGGGAGGGTCCAATGAGCAGTTCTTC,CASSLISLAGGSNEQFF
TRBV7-2,many,-,TRBJ2-1,TGTGCCAGCAGCTTAGATAGGGACGGCAATGAGCAGTTCTTC,CASSLDRDGNEQFF
TRBV20-1,many,-,TRBJ2-5,TGCAGTGCTAGAGATCACGGGGACACCCAAGAGACCCAGTACTTC,CSARDHGDTQETQYF
TRBV12-3/TRBV12-4,many,-,TRBJ1-1,TGTGCCAGCAGTTCGGGGGCCCGAGAAGCTTTCTTT,CASSSGAREAFF
TRBV7-9,few,-,TRBJ2-3,TGTGCCAGCAGCCAGGGCAGCTACACAGATACGCAGTATTTT,CASSQGSYTDTQYF
TRBV12-3/TRBV12-4,-,-,TRBJ1-3,TGTGCCAGCAGTGACATCTCTGGAAACACCATATATTTT,CASSDISGNTIYF
TRBV19,-,-,TRBJ2-1,TGTGCCAGTAGTACTCTCACCGGGGCCCGGAGGATAGGGAATGAGCAGTTCTTC,CASSTLTGARRIGNEQFF
TRBV12-5,many,TRBD2,TRBJ2-1,TGTGCTAGTGGTTTGGTACTGGGACTACCCAACTCCTACAATGAGCAGTTCTTC,CASGLVLGLPNSYNEQFF
TRBV4-1,-,-,TRBJ2-4,TGCGCCAGCAGCCAAGTCTCGGGCAAACTAGCCAAAAACATTCAGTACTTC,CASSQVSGKLAKNIQYF
TRBV7-3,many,-,TRBJ2-1,TGTGCCAGCAGCCCAGACATCTGGCAGGCTCCGAGCTCCTACAATGAGCAGTTCTTC,CASSPDIWQAPSSYNEQFF
TRBV6-5,few,-,TRBJ2-3,TGTGCCAGCAGTTACGGGGACCTACCCCAGTATTTT,CASSYGDLPQYF
TRBV20-1,-,TRBD2,TRBJ2-3,TGCAGTGCTAGTAGGAGTAGACTAGCGGGATCTGATACGCAGTATTTT,CSASRSRLAGSDTQYF
TRBV2,many,-,TRBJ2-7,TGTGCCAGCAGTGAAAACGTAGGGACAATCTACTACGAGCAGTACTTC,CASSENVGTIYYEQYF
TRBV7-9,few,-,TRBJ2-4,TGTGCCAGCAGCGCGTTCTCCGGAGTTGGGAACATTCAGTACTTC,CASSAFSGVGNIQYF